Listed below are T cell receptor beta chains from one sample, sequenced in a study of T cell changes during pregnancy in multiple sclerosis. Method: immunoSEQ multiplex PCR; TCRdb's copy keeps in-frame clones and lacks some. The repertoire has 100,000 or so clones, 80% to 95% of them found once; the top ten carry around 3.1%. Here the sequenced sample was peripheral blood, taken in the second trimester of pregnancy. These receptors were taken from a female donor with multiple sclerosis, enrolled in a pregnancy study. Both conserved end residues are part of each CDR3. A D gene is named only where the DNA matches it firmly. For some rows the clone size is stated as once, few or many, or as a class when expanded; others skip it.

j_call: TRBJ2-1
clone_size: -
v_call: TRBV18
cdr3_length: 17
d_call: -
cdr3_aa: CASSPTKAAGTYNEQFF
cdr3_nt: TGTGCCAGCTCACCAACCAAGGCGGCAGGGACCTACAATGAGCAGTTCTTC

j_call: TRBJ2-7
clone_size: -
v_call: TRBV2
cdr3_length: 10
d_call: -
cdr3_aa: CASRGGEQYF
cdr3_nt: TGTGCCAGCAGGGGGGGCGAGCAGTACTTC

j_call: TRBJ2-1
clone_size: -
v_call: TRBV9
cdr3_length: 16
d_call: TRBD2
cdr3_aa: CASSVGTSAVGSEQFF
cdr3_nt: TGTGCCAGCAGCGTAGGGACTAGCGCCGTGGGAAGTGAGCAGTTCTTC

j_call: TRBJ2-7
clone_size: -
v_call: TRBV30
cdr3_length: 14
d_call: TRBD1
cdr3_aa: CAWSPGTGTHEQYF
cdr3_nt: TGTGCCTGGAGTCCCGGGACAGGGACCCACGAGCAGTACTTC

j_call: TRBJ1-5
clone_size: -
v_call: TRBV29-1
cdr3_length: 12
d_call: TRBD1
cdr3_aa: CSATTGSGPQHF
cdr3_nt: TGCAGCGCGACGACAGGGTCCGGGCCCCAGCATTTT

j_call: TRBJ2-7
clone_size: -
v_call: TRBV27
cdr3_length: 14
d_call: -
cdr3_aa: CASSLSASNYEQYF
cdr3_nt: TGTGCCAGCAGTTTATCGGCCTCCAACTACGAGCAGTACTTC

j_call: TRBJ2-1
clone_size: -
v_call: TRBV28
cdr3_length: 14
d_call: -
cdr3_aa: CASIPLGGGGEQFF
cdr3_nt: TGTGCCAGCATCCCCCTGGGGGGGGGCGGGGAGCAGTTCTTC

j_call: TRBJ2-5
clone_size: -
v_call: TRBV5-4
cdr3_length: 15
d_call: TRBD2
cdr3_aa: CASSEQAGVVETQYF
cdr3_nt: TGTGCCAGCAGCGAACAAGCGGGAGTGGTAGAGACCCAGTACTTC

j_call: TRBJ2-7
clone_size: -
v_call: TRBV14
cdr3_length: 15
d_call: TRBD2
cdr3_aa: CASSQVGLRNYEQYF
cdr3_nt: TGTGCCAGCAGCCAAGTGGGACTAAGAAATTACGAGCAGTACTTC

j_call: TRBJ1-5
clone_size: -
v_call: TRBV7-9
cdr3_length: 15
d_call: -
cdr3_aa: CASSFEGGENQPQHF
cdr3_nt: TGTGCCAGCAGCTTTGAAGGGGGTGAAAATCAGCCCCAGCATTTT

j_call: TRBJ2-5
clone_size: -
v_call: TRBV7-9
cdr3_length: 15
d_call: -
cdr3_aa: CASSLFQGSGETQYF
cdr3_nt: TGTGCCAGCAGCTTATTTCAGGGGTCGGGAGAGACCCAGTACTTC

j_call: TRBJ2-4
clone_size: -
v_call: TRBV28
cdr3_length: 13
d_call: -
cdr3_aa: CASRLASRLIQYF
cdr3_nt: TGTGCCAGCAGGCTAGCGAGTCGACTTATTCAGTACTTC

j_call: TRBJ1-2
clone_size: -
v_call: TRBV19
cdr3_length: 13
d_call: -
cdr3_aa: CASMGRELGGYTF
cdr3_nt: TGTGCCAGTATGGGCCGGGAGCTTGGGGGCTACACCTTC

j_call: TRBJ2-7
clone_size: -
v_call: TRBV9
cdr3_length: 12
d_call: -
cdr3_aa: CASSSTGNKKYF
cdr3_nt: TGTGCCAGCAGCTCAACAGGAAACAAGAAGTACTTC

j_call: TRBJ2-1
clone_size: -
v_call: TRBV7-2
cdr3_length: 13
d_call: -
cdr3_aa: CASSSNGGNEQFF
cdr3_nt: TGTGCCAGCAGCTCAAACGGAGGGAATGAGCAGTTCTTC

j_call: TRBJ2-1
clone_size: -
v_call: TRBV30
cdr3_length: 13
d_call: -
cdr3_aa: CAWTIFSYNEQFF
cdr3_nt: TGTGCCTGGACTATATTCTCCTACAATGAGCAGTTCTTC

j_call: TRBJ2-7
clone_size: -
v_call: TRBV25-1
cdr3_length: 15
d_call: -
cdr3_aa: CASSPLGGTFYEQYF
cdr3_nt: TGTGCCAGCAGCCCCTTGGGGGGAACATTCTACGAGCAGTACTTC

j_call: TRBJ2-3
clone_size: few
v_call: TRBV19
cdr3_length: 17
d_call: TRBD2
cdr3_aa: CASSILSGRGSEDTQYF
cdr3_nt: TGTGCCAGTAGTATCCTTAGCGGGCGGGGGTCGGAGGATACGCAGTATTTT

j_call: TRBJ1-1
clone_size: -
v_call: TRBV14
cdr3_length: 14
d_call: TRBD1
cdr3_aa: CASSRDRAPTEAFF
cdr3_nt: TGTGCCAGCAGCCGGGACAGAGCCCCAACTGAAGCTTTCTTT

j_call: TRBJ2-1
clone_size: -
v_call: TRBV7-8
cdr3_length: 15
d_call: -
cdr3_aa: CASILDGRPYNEQFF
cdr3_nt: TGTGCCAGCATCCTGGATGGGCGCCCCTACAATGAGCAGTTCTTC

j_call: TRBJ2-3
clone_size: -
v_call: TRBV7-2
cdr3_length: 18
d_call: TRBD2
cdr3_aa: CASSLDNGSGRAADTQYF
cdr3_nt: TGTGCCAGCAGCTTAGATAACGGTAGCGGGAGGGCCGCGGATACGCAGTATTTT